This TCR beta chain is drawn from a study of blood T cell repertoires in COVID-19. About the research overall: Donors in the United States, Italy and Spain gave samples during acute or convalescent COVID-19. In each case, the material was cDNA or gDNA derived from T cells, B-cell-depleted T cells, or PBMCs.

Per the authors' pipeline: Quantification of nucleated cells was approximated via reference gene primer amplification. Repertoires were generated with immunoSEQ multiplex PCR, while TCRdb's copy carries only in-frame clones and drops some. V, J and clone size derive from that table, while D and trimming were established from the DNA sequence. This sample has 70,000 or so clones, with 82% found just once. Sequenced input: peripheral blood. This clonotype was obtained from a human donor in a cohort sampled during active COVID-19.

CDR3 bases: TGCGCCAGCAGTTCCTTAGCGGGGCTGAACTACGAGCAGTACTTC. Translated, it gives CASSSLAGLNYEQYF. The V call is TRBV10-2, the J call TRBJ2-7; 8 bases are a match to TRBD2. Germline V lookup: CDR1 WSHSY, CDR2 SAAADI. Losses at the gene ends were 5 bases for V and 3 bases for J; bases not matched to a gene: 9. The CDR3 runs to 15 residues.